This TCR beta chain was sequenced during a study of shared clonotypes between healthy human individuals. Whole-study results and caveats: Generally, naive subsets came out with larger estimated richness than memory subsets.

Naive CD8 cells were CD45RO-negative, positively selected for CCR7, excluding terminally differentiated effector memory CD45RA+ cells. The donor cohort consisted entirely of Caucasian adults residing in Nashville, Tennessee. In the case of this clone: Its specificity is unknown.

The CDR3 is 15 residues long. Germline CDR1 and CDR2: LNHNV and YYDKDF (reference sequence). The V end was cut by 2 bases, the J end by 0 bases, with 10 bases between. Execution of the assay was at deep level. Under the authors' procedure: ImmunoSEQ output held junction-only sequences without quality scores, so filtering differed. Method: immunoSEQ multiplex PCR; TCRdb's copy keeps in-frame clones and lacks some. Clone size and the V and J calls come from that table; the DNA yielded D and trimming. Found here are around 600,000 clones, roughly 96% of them singletons; the top ten hold over 0.09%. The gene calls are TRBV15 and TRBJ1-1, with D uncertain. The sequence was collected from a woman aged 25 to 39 in good health. Sequenced sample: naive CD8+ T cells sorted from blood. CDR3 sequence: CATSRTQFMNTEAFF. For the CDR3, the DNA is TGTGCCACCAGCAGAACACAGTTCATGAACACTGAAGCTTTCTTT.